Included here is one T cell receptor (beta chain) sequence, with context. Antigen: not known. Specified treatment: approximately 11-day PBMC culture with coronavirus spike peptide pools or control peptides (ViraFEST assay). Scientists ran DNA taken from cultured CD4+ T cells through the Oncomine TCR Beta short-read assay for sequencing. TCRdb called the PCR reads again in MiXCR, with one record for every CDR3 protein. The table has about 4,600 distinct CDR3 sequences, 43% seen once. This sample stems from a study of vaccination and CD4 T cells after COVID-19. This CDR3 has 16 residues. Germline CDR1 reads DFQATT; CDR2 reads SNEGSKA (reference sequence). Between the trimmed V and J ends, which lost 0 bases and 4 bases, there was a span of 18 bases.

The chain links TRBV20-1 to TRBJ1-2; no reliable D call. The material sequenced was CD4+ T cells from blood, cultured in vitro. This receptor was obtained from a human donor who had recovered from COVID-19. CDR3 sequence reads: CSARDGRFLGGYGYTF. The DNA for the CDR3 is TGCAGTGCTAGAGACGGCAGATTCCTTGGCGGCTATGGCTACACCTTC.